A single sample gave rise to the 14 T cell receptor beta chains below, sequenced in a study of blood T cell repertoires in COVID-19. TCRdb's table, derived via immunoSEQ multiplex PCR, lists solely in-frame clones and lacks some. The table has roughly 190,000 clones, around nine tenths seen once. Source material: peripheral blood. The receptors come from a man aged 45 to 65 with acute or convalescent COVID-19.

V is TRBV5-6 and J is TRBJ1-3; D is uncertain. Germline V gene lookup returns CDR1 SGHDT and CDR2 YYEEEE. V lost 2 bases and J 0 bases, leaving 6 bases between the germline ends. CDR3 length: 14 residues. CDR3 region: CASSFFYSGNTIYF. CDR3 nucleotide sequence: TGTGCCAGCAGCTTTTTCTACTCTGGAAACACCATATATTTT.

V and J are TRBV5-1 and TRBJ2-5, with D perhaps TRBD2 (6 bases). V was pared by 2 bases and J by 1 base, with 9 bases between. The CDR3 extends over 14 amino acids. Germline V gene data show CDR1 as SGHRS and CDR2 as YFSETQ. The CDR3 DNA reads as TGCGCCAGCAGCTTCGGGGGTTCCCAAGAGACCCAGTACTTC. The encoded protein is CASSFGGSQETQYF.

The V and J genes are TRBV6-2 or TRBV6-3 and TRBJ2-7, with D possibly being TRBD2 (6 bases). This CDR3 spans 15 amino acids. V was clipped by 2 bases and J by 2 bases, with 13 bases between them. In germline, CDR1 is MNHEY, CDR2 SVGEGT. DNA for the CDR3: TGTGCCAGCAGTTACGGGGCTAGCGCAACCTACGAGCAGTACTTC. Amino acids: CASSYGASATYEQYF.

The V call is TRBV30, the J call TRBJ2-1; D unclear. Germline CDR1 and CDR2: GTSNPN and SVGIG (reference sequence). Trimming removed 0 bases at V and 5 bases at J, with 11 bases between. The CDR3 contains 14 residues. CDR3 nucleotide sequence: TGTGCCTGGAGTGTATTTATCGGAGACAATGAGCAGTTCTTC. It yields the protein CAWSVFIGDNEQFF.

The chain carries TRBV6-1 and TRBJ2-7; TRBD2 is a possible D gene (6 bases). Trimming left V 2 bases short and J 2 bases short, with 13 bases between. This CDR3 is built from 15 residues. CDR1 and CDR2 (germline): MNHNS, SASEGT. The CDR3 DNA follows: TGTGCCAGCAGTGAATATGAGGGACTTCCCTACGAGCAGTACGTC. Its translation is CASSEYEGLPYEQYV.

Only one count was recorded for this clone. The genes are TRBV7-2 and TRBJ2-7, with 11 positions matching TRBD2. The CDR3 spans 17 residues. V shed 1 base and J 2 bases; nucleotides not matched to a gene: 7. The germline V gene has CDR1 SGHTA and CDR2 FQGNSA. The CDR3 sequence: CASSLVASGGTTYEQYV. The CDR3 DNA reads TGTGCCAGCAGCTTAGTAGCTAGCGGGGGGACAACCTACGAGCAGTACGTC.

A single count supports this clone. The J gene is TRBJ1-5, the V gene TRBV20-1, with D perhaps matching TRBD1 (5 bases). Trimming removed 3 bases at V and 2 bases at J, with 11 bases between. From germline, CDR1 is DFQATT and CDR2 SNEGSKA (reference sequence). This CDR3 comprises 14 residues. The chain's CDR3 is CSASSTGGNQPQHF. DNA of the CDR3: TGCAGTGCTAGTAGTACAGGCGGCAATCAGCCCCAGCATTTT.

As DNA, the CDR3 is TGTGCCAGCAGTGAATGGGACACCACAGATACGCAGTATTTT. Residues: CASSEWDTTDTQYF. The V gene is TRBV25-1, the J gene TRBJ2-3; perhaps TRBD1 as D (6 bases). The CDR3 totals 14 residues. V was cut by 1 base and J by 2 bases, with 7 bases left in between. CDR1 MGHDK and CDR2 SYGVNS come from the germline V gene.

The V and J genes are TRBV9 and TRBJ2-5; tentative D call: TRBD2 (5 bases). Germline lookup yields CDR1 SGDLS and CDR2 YYNGEE. The CDR3 runs to 13 residues. The ends were cut back, 3 bases at V and 2 bases at J, with 8 bases in the middle. The CDR3 nucleotides are TGTGCCAGCAGCGCGGACTTGCAAGAGACCCAGTACTTC. Residues: CASSADLQETQYF. Filled out from reference TRBV9 and TRBJ2-5, the complete variable domain reads DSGVTQTPKHLITATGQRVTLRCSPRSGDLSVYWYQQSLDQGLQFLIQYYNGEERAKGNILERFSAQQFPDLHSELNLSSLELGDSALYFCASSADLQETQYFGPGTRLLVL.

This chain uses TRBV5-4 with TRBJ2-7; D might be TRBD1 (6 bases). Germline lookup yields CDR1 SGHNT and CDR2 YYREEE (reference sequence). The CDR3 extends over 14 amino acids. V dropped 3 bases and J dropped 7 bases, with 17 bases sitting between them. The CDR3 protein is CASSSWGLLREQYF. The CDR3 DNA follows: TGTGCCAGCAGCTCCTGGGGGCTACTCCGAGAGCAGTACTTC.

This chain joins TRBV5-1 and TRBJ1-4; D ambiguous. V lost 1 base and J 1 base, leaving 5 bases between the germline ends. The CDR3 contains 14 residues. CDR1 is SGHRS, CDR2 YFSETQ, per germline. The CDR3 spells CASSLTVTNEKLFF. The CDR3 coding sequence is TGCGCCAGCAGCTTGACAGTAACTAATGAAAAACTGTTTTTT.

The J gene is TRBJ1-1, the V gene TRBV6-5; TRBD1 might be the D (6 bases). There are 14 residues in the CDR3. From germline, CDR1 is MNHEY and CDR2 SVGAGI. Trimming took 7 bases from V and 1 from J, leaving 13 bases between them. In DNA, the CDR3 is TGTGCCAGCACCCAACTACAGGGGAACACTGAAGCTTTCTTT. Its translation: CASTQLQGNTEAFF.

The chain employs TRBV5-6 and TRBJ2-4, with 7 bases lining up with TRBD1. Losses at the gene ends were 4 bases for V and 3 bases for J; bases not matched to a gene: 7. Germline V gene lookup returns CDR1 SGHDT and CDR2 YYEEEE. The CDR3 is made up of 15 amino acids. The CDR3 protein is CASSPGQKIKNIQYF. Here the CDR3 DNA reads TGTGCCAGCAGCCCGGGACAGAAGATCAAAAACATTCAGTACTTC.

J is TRBJ2-2 and V is TRBV28, with D possibly being TRBD2 (6 bases). From germline, CDR1 is MDHEN and CDR2 SYDVKM. The CDR3 is 14 amino acids. With 5 bases removed from V and 4 bases from J, the gap between germline ends came to 11 bases. The CDR3 bases are TGTGCCAGCAGTCCACGACTAGGCACCGGGGAGCTGTTTTTT. Amino acid sequence: CASSPRLGTGELFF. Based on the CDR3 plus reference TRBV28 and TRBJ2-2, the full variable domain is DVKVTQSSRYLVKRTGEKVFLECVQDMDHENMFWYRQDPGLGLRLIYFSYDVKMKEKGDIPEGYSVSREKKERFSLILESASTNQTSMYLCASSPRLGTGELFFGEGSRLTVL.